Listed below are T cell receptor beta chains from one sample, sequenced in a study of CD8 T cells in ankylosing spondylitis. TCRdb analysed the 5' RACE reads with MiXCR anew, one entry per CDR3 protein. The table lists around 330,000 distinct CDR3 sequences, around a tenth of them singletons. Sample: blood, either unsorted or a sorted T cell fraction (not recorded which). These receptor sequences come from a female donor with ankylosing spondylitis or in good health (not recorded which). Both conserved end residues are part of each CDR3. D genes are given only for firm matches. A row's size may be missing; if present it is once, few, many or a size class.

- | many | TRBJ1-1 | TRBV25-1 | CARPGEGTNTEAFF | TGTGCCAGGCCGGGAGAGGGCACGAACACTGAAGCTTTCTTT
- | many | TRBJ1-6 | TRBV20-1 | CSARVSRSSYNSPLHF | TGCAGTGCTAGAGTGTCGCGAAGCTCCTATAATTCACCCCTCCACTTT
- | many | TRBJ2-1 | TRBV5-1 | CASTDSYEQFF | TGCGCCAGCACCGACAGCTATGAGCAGTTCTTC
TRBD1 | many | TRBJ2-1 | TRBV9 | CASSPWDSSSYNEQFF | TGTGCCAGCAGCCCCTGGGACAGTTCGTCCTACAATGAGCAGTTCTTC
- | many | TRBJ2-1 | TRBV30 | CAWTSERQFNEQFF | TGTGCCTGGACCTCTGAGAGGCAGTTCAATGAGCAGTTCTTC
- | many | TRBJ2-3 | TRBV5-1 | CASSLERTLTDTQYF | TGCGCCAGCAGCTTGGAGCGGACCCTCACAGATACGCAGTATTTT
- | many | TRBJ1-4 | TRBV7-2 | CASSPGHGDEKLFF | TGTGCCAGCAGCCCGGGCCATGGGGATGAAAAACTGTTTTTT
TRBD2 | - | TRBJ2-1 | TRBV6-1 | CASRDILPRENNEQFF | TGTGCCAGCAGAGACATACTTCCGCGGGAGAACAATGAGCAGTTCTTC
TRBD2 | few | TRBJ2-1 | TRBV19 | CASSGRPSYNEQFF | TGTGCCAGTAGCGGGAGGCCTTCCTACAATGAGCAGTTCTTC
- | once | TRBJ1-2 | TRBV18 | CASSPRGTDGDTF | TGTGCCAGCTCACCACGGGGAACAGACGGCGACACCTTC
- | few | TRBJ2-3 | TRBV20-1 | CSAATGLLGTDTQYF | TGCAGTGCTGCTACGGGGCTTTTGGGCACAGATACGCAGTATTTT
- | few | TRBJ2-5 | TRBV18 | CASSPVRTSEGETQYF | TGTGCCAGCTCACCTGTTCGGACAAGTGAGGGGGAGACCCAGTACTTC
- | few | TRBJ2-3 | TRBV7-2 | CASSLAPVAPSTDTQYF | TGTGCCAGCAGCTTAGCCCCGGTGGCTCCCAGCACAGATACGCAGTATTTT
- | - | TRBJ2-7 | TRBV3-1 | CASSQGATYEQYF | TGTGCCAGCAGCCAAGGCGCCACTTACGAGCAGTACTTC
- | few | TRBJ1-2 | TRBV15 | CATSRDQHAGNF | TGTGCCACCAGCAGAGATCAACATGCGGGCAACTTC
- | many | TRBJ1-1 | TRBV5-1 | CASSLTGFTEAFF | TGCGCCAGCAGCTTGACAGGGTTTACTGAAGCTTTCTTT
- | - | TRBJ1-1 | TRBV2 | CASNRARVVQVAGDTEAFF | TGTGCCAGCAACCGAGCCCGAGTGGTACAGGTTGCCGGAGACACTGAAGCTTTCTTT
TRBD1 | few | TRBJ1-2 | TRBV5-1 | CASSFDRGSVSGYTF | TGCGCCAGCAGCTTCGACAGGGGCTCCGTCAGTGGCTACACCTTC
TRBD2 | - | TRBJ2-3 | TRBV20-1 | CSAPRRSGRTDTQYF | TGCAGTGCTCCCCGGAGGAGCGGGAGGACAGATACGCAGTATTTT
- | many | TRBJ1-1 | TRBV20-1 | CSAEGTEAFF | TGCAGTGCTGAGGGAACTGAAGCTTTCTTT
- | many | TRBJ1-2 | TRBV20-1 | CSAARQPDPSYGYTF | TGCAGTGCTGCCCGACAGCCAGATCCTAGCTATGGCTACACCTTC
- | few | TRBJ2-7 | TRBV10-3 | CAITGRDRHEQYF | TGTGCCATCACTGGTCGGGACCGGCACGAGCAGTACTTC
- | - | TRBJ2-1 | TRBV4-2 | CASSQGPERAPNNEQFF | TGTGCCAGCAGCCAAGGGCCTGAGCGGGCCCCTAACAATGAGCAGTTCTTC
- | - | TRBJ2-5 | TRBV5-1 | CASSLDRATETQYF | TGCGCCAGCAGCTTGGACAGGGCCACAGAGACCCAGTACTTC
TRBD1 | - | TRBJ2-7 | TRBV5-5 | CASSLVRIDRDHYEQYF | TGTGCCAGCAGCTTGGTAAGAATCGACAGGGACCACTACGAGCAGTACTTC
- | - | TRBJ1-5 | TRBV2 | CASSELGGSQPQHF | TGTGCCAGCAGTGAATTAGGTGGGTCTCAGCCCCAGCATTTT
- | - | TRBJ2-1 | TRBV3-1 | CASSQEGFEQFF | TGTGCCAGCAGCCAAGAGGGATTTGAGCAGTTCTTC
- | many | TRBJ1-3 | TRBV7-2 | CASRSDSSGNTIYF | TGTGCCAGCAGGTCGGACAGCTCTGGAAACACCATATATTTT
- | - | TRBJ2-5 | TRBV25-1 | CASSDRGTLQETQYF | TGTGCCAGCAGTGACCGAGGGACTTTACAAGAGACCCAGTACTTC
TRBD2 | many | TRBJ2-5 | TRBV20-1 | CSATLINWASGKEETQYF | TGCAGCGCCACGCTGATAAATTGGGCTAGCGGGAAAGAAGAGACCCAGTACTTC
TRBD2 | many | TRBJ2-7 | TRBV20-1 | CSARSSGVPYEQYF | TGCAGTGCTAGATCCAGCGGGGTCCCCTACGAGCAGTACTTC
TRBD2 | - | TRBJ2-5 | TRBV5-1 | CASSPTSGSEETQYF | TGCGCCAGCAGCCCCACTAGCGGATCCGAAGAGACCCAGTACTTC
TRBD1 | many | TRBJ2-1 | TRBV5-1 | CASSLGQGANNEQFF | TGCGCCAGCAGCTTAGGACAGGGGGCTAACAATGAGCAGTTCTTC
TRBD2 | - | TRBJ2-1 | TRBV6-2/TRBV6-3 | CASSHILAGVRGGEQFF | TGTGCCAGCAGTCACATCCTAGCGGGGGTACGGGGTGGTGAGCAGTTCTTC
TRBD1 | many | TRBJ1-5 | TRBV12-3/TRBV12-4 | CASSPGTVNQPQHF | TGTGCCAGCAGCCCCGGGACAGTCAATCAGCCCCAGCATTTT
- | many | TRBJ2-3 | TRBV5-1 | CASSGEDTQYF | TGCGCCAGCAGCGGGGAGGATACGCAGTATTTT
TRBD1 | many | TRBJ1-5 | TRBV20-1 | CSAEGGQINQPQHF | TGCAGTGCCGAGGGGGGACAGATCAATCAGCCCCAGCATTTT